What follows are 11 T cell receptor beta chains derived from one specimen sequenced in a study. TCRdb redid the calling of the RT-PCR reads with MiXCR, one entry per CDR3 protein. The sample contains about 700,000 distinct CDR3 sequences, approximately 15% of which appear only once. Sample: memory CD4+ T cells from blood. The source is a female donor in good health, serving as a healthy control.

This clonotype showed up many times. The chain combines TRBV20-1 with TRBJ2-1, with 7 bases identical to TRBD1. Germline V gene lookup returns CDR1 DFQATT and CDR2 SNEGSKA (reference sequence). This CDR3 contains 15 residues. J lost 4 bases, V lost 5 bases, and 11 bases had no gene match. The CDR3 bases are TGCAGTGCTCTTACCGGGACAGTCGTATACAATGAGCAGTTCTTC. Protein sequence: CSALTGTVVYNEQFF.

The chain combines TRBV7-3 with TRBJ2-2; 7 positions match TRBD2. The CDR3 totals 17 residues. Germline V CDR1 and CDR2: SGHTA, FQGTGA. Losses at the gene ends were 1 base for V and 4 bases for J; bases not matched to a gene: 9. The CDR3 spells CASSLNGAASGTGELFF. CDR3 in DNA: TGTGCCAGCAGCTTAAATGGGGCGGCTAGCGGCACCGGGGAGCTGTTTTTT.

This clonotype was found many times. The chain carries TRBV4-3 and TRBJ1-1; D may be TRBD1 (5 bases). Germline V CDR1 and CDR2: LGHNA, YSLEER. The CDR3 sequence is 15 residues long. V shed 0 bases and J shed 6 bases, with 14 bases lying between them. DNA of the CDR3: TGCGCCAGCAGCCAAGATCGGGGGAGGTGGCCTGAAGCTTTCTTT. Protein product: CASSQDRGRWPEAFF.

V gene TRBV6-5 combines with J gene TRBJ1-1; TRBD1 matches at 7 bases. The ends lost 4 bases at V and 1 base at J; junction bases unmatched: 3. Germline CDR1 MNHEY, CDR2 SVGAGI. There are 14 residues in the CDR3. CDR3 nucleotides: TGTGCCAGCAGTTGGGACAGAAAGAACACTGAAGCTTTCTTT. This codes for CASSWDRKNTEAFF.

The CDR3 loop reads CASTPFKGSGNTIYF. In DNA form, the CDR3 reads TGTGCCAGCACTCCCTTTAAGGGATCTGGAAACACCATATATTTT. The V gene is TRBV12-3 or TRBV12-4, the J gene TRBJ1-3; D ambiguous. This CDR3 is built from 15 residues. The V end lost 7 bases, the J end lost 1 base, and 14 bases lay between the germline ends.

This clonotype was observed a handful of times. The chain links TRBV9 to TRBJ1-6; 8 bases align to TRBD1. After removal of 4 bases from V and 0 bases from J, the junction contained 3 bases not matched to a gene. The CDR3 length is 16 residues. The germline V gene encodes CDR1 SGDLS and CDR2 YYNGEE. The CDR3 coding sequence is TGTGCCAGCAGCACCGACAGGGGCTCCTATAATTCACCCCTCCACTTT. As protein: CASSTDRGSYNSPLHF. The variable domain in full, completed from reference TRBV9 and TRBJ1-6, reads DSGVTQTPKHLITATGQRVTLRCSPRSGDLSVYWYQQSLDQGLQFLIQYYNGEERAKGNILERFSAQQFPDLHSELNLSSLELGDSALYFCASSTDRGSYNSPLHFGNGTRLTVT.

The chain combines TRBV7-2 with TRBJ1-2; weak D call: TRBD1 (5 bases). The CDR3 is 16 amino acids. Deletions cut 10 bases from V and 1 base from J, with 22 bases between. Germline CDR1 SGHTA, CDR2 FQGNSA. The CDR3 nucleotides read TGTGCCAAGTCGCTCGACCGGGGGAGGGGTAACTATGGCTACACCTTC. Protein sequence: CAKSLDRGRGNYGYTF.

This clonotype was counted a few times. This chain links TRBV5-6 with TRBJ2-1, with TRBD2 matching over 10 bases. Germline CDR1 SGHDT, CDR2 YYEEEE. The ends lost 1 base at V and 6 bases at J; junction bases unmatched: 7. The CDR3 spans 16 residues. The CDR3 DNA reads as TGTGCCAGCAGCTTGATCAGCGGGAGGGTAGGCAATGAGCAGTTCTTC. As protein: CASSLISGRVGNEQFF.

This clonotype was seen a few times. The chain employs TRBV9 and TRBJ1-1; TRBD1 might be the D (6 bases). Trimming took off 0 bases at V and 5 bases at J, with 14 bases between the two ends. The CDR3 spans 15 residues. Germline V gene data show CDR1 as SGDLS and CDR2 as YYNGEE. The CDR3 sequence is CASSVDPGAGTEAFF. CDR3 coding DNA: TGTGCCAGCAGCGTAGACCCAGGGGCGGGAACTGAAGCTTTCTTT.

This clonotype was found a few times. This chain links TRBV28 with TRBJ1-2, with D hard to call. The germline gives CDR1 MDHEN, CDR2 SYDVKM. V lost 5 bases to trimming and J lost 12 bases, with 13 bases between them. The CDR3 is 11 residues long. In nucleotides, the CDR3 is TGTGCCAGCAGTGCCATAGCGGACCACACCTTC. Encoded protein: CASSAIADHTF.

This clonotype was found once. V is TRBV20-1 and J is TRBJ1-2; 12 nucleotides match TRBD1. Germline CDR1 reads DFQATT; CDR2 reads SNEGSKA (reference sequence). V lost 0 bases, J lost 5 bases, and 16 bases stayed unmatched. The CDR3 has 19 residues. CDR3 nucleotide sequence: TGCAGTGCTAGAGATACCCTAGGGACAGGGGGCAGGGTTAGTTATGGCTACACCTTC. Amino acids: CSARDTLGTGGRVSYGYTF.